Each of the 2 T cell receptor beta chains below was sequenced from the same sample in a study of blood T cell repertoires in COVID-19. Using immunoSEQ multiplex PCR, the repertoire was profiled, and TCRdb retains in-frame clones only, with some absent. The sample has roughly 74,000 clones; roughly 84% are singletons. The sequenced material came from peripheral blood. The receptors come from a man aged 70-80 years with active or convalescent COVID-19.

This sequence joins TRBV27 and TRBJ1-6, with 8 bases fitting TRBD1. The CDR3 loop spans 15 amino acids. J was trimmed by 10 bases and V by 2 bases; bases with no gene match: 7. Germline V gene sequence: CDR1 MNHEY, CDR2 SMNVEV (reference sequence). CDR3 protein: CASSLDGQGWSPLHF. DNA of the CDR3: TGTGCCAGCAGTTTAGACGGACAGGGTTGGTCACCCCTCCACTTT.

The chain carries TRBV23-1 and TRBJ1-2; TRBD1 aligns across 8 bases. TRBV23-1 is placed among ORFs of uncertain function. The J segment lost 5 bases and the V segment lost 4 bases, leaving 3 bases of the junction unmatched. The CDR3 totals 13 residues. In DNA, the CDR3 is TGCGCCAGCAGTCGGGACAGGCCATATGGCTACACCTTC. As protein: CASSRDRPYGYTF.